The sequence of this TCR beta chain was determined in a study of regulatory T cells in long-lasting Graves disease. General study results and limits: For persistent Graves' patients, TCR diversity was lower than for newly diagnosed ones. The researchers studied only peripheral blood, not thyroid tissue.

Construction of TCR beta libraries relied on iRepertoire HTBI primers and on Arm-PCR targeting CDR3 regions. MiXCR, run by TCRdb on the multiplex PCR reads, gives a single entry per CDR3 protein. The sample consists of 400,000 to 500,000 distinct CDR3 sequences, approximately 22% of them appearing once. Time point noted: persistent/refractory GD, antithyroid drugs over 5 years with positive TRAb. PBMCs provided the RNA from which the TCR library was made. Patients hailed from an endocrinology department in Xi'an, China. V was pared by 0 bases and J by 3 bases, with 10 bases between. Germline CDR1 SGDLS, CDR2 YYNGEE. This CDR3 region has 14 residues. As for this clonotype: Its antigen is not known.

The chain is built from TRBV9 and TRBJ2-7; D is possibly TRBD1 (6 bases). The TCR originated in a female donor with Graves disease. Sample: peripheral blood mononuclear cells (PBMCs), taken when the disease was refractory, from a patient treated with antithyroid drugs. The CDR3 DNA sequence: TGTGCCAGCAGCGTAGCCAAGGACAGCTACGAGCAGTACTTC. Translating gives CASSVAKDSYEQYF.